These T cell receptor beta chains were read from a single sample in a study of graft-versus-host responses after intestinal transplantation. Antigens of these TCRs are unknown. Produced via immunoSEQ multiplex PCR; TCRdb's table is partial and in-frame only. The sample gives about 110,000 clones, 93% of which show up once; approximately 1.2% is in the top ten. The sample here was unstimulated CD8+ T cells sorted from spleen or lymph node cells, taken before transplant. These receptors were collected from a human donor who was the organ donor for an intestinal transplant. Each CDR3 is given with its conserved first and last residue. The order of the fields is D gene, J gene, clone size, V gene, CDR3 protein, CDR3 DNA. The D gene is left open where the match is weak. Size tells how often a clone was seen (once, few, many) or the class of an expanded clone, and some rows leave it out.

D: NA
J: TRBJ1-5
size: NA
V: TRBV10-3
CDR3: CAISDQGGVQPQHF
DNA: TGTGCCATCAGTGATCAGGGAGGTGTACAGCCCCAGCATTTT

D: NA
J: TRBJ2-1
size: NA
V: TRBV15
CDR3: CATSREVYRNEQFF
DNA: TGTGCCACCAGCAGAGAAGTATACCGCAATGAGCAGTTCTTC

D: TRBD2
J: TRBJ2-3
size: NA
V: TRBV19
CDR3: CASSVLAGGGEDTQYF
DNA: TGTGCCAGTAGTGTGTTAGCGGGAGGAGGTGAAGATACGCAGTATTTT

D: NA
J: TRBJ1-1
size: NA
V: TRBV19
CDR3: CASSMGGNTEAFF
DNA: TGTGCCAGTAGTATGGGTGGGAACACTGAAGCTTTCTTT

D: TRBD2
J: TRBJ2-3
size: NA
V: TRBV15
CDR3: CATSSPASGRKGTDTQYF
DNA: TGTGCCACCAGCAGTCCGGCTAGCGGGAGAAAGGGCACAGATACGCAGTATTTT

D: TRBD1
J: TRBJ2-3
size: NA
V: TRBV9
CDR3: CASSVSGTGGADTQYF
DNA: TGTGCCAGCAGCGTAAGCGGGACAGGGGGCGCAGATACGCAGTATTTT

D: NA
J: TRBJ2-1
size: NA
V: TRBV11-2
CDR3: CASSLESGYSYNEQFF
DNA: TGTGCCAGCAGCTTAGAGAGCGGATACTCCTACAATGAGCAGTTCTTC

D: NA
J: TRBJ1-1
size: NA
V: TRBV11-3
CDR3: CASSFRGGDTEAFF
DNA: TGTGCCAGCAGCTTTCGGGGAGGTGACACTGAAGCTTTCTTT

D: NA
J: TRBJ2-7
size: NA
V: TRBV5-5
CDR3: CASSAGGNPSYEQYF
DNA: TGTGCCAGCAGCGCGGGTGGGAACCCCTCCTACGAGCAGTACTTC

D: TRBD2
J: TRBJ2-1
size: NA
V: TRBV29-1
CDR3: CSYEGLAVDNEQFF
DNA: TGCAGCTATGAAGGGCTAGCGGTAGACAATGAGCAGTTCTTC

D: TRBD2
J: TRBJ2-7
size: NA
V: TRBV27
CDR3: CASSVTSGGVYEQYF
DNA: TGTGCCAGCAGTGTGACTAGCGGGGGAGTCTACGAGCAGTACTTC

D: NA
J: TRBJ1-1
size: NA
V: TRBV28
CDR3: CASRSSLNTEAFF
DNA: TGTGCCAGCCGGTCGAGCTTGAACACTGAAGCTTTCTTT

D: NA
J: TRBJ2-7
size: NA
V: TRBV5-6
CDR3: CASSLDYEQYF
DNA: TGTGCCAGCAGCTTGGACTACGAGCAGTACTTC

D: NA
J: TRBJ2-7
size: NA
V: TRBV19
CDR3: CASSIDWGTYEQYF
DNA: TGTGCCAGTAGTATAGATTGGGGTACCTACGAGCAGTACTTC

D: NA
J: TRBJ1-1
size: NA
V: TRBV6-5
CDR3: CASSRQYDTEAFF
DNA: TGTGCCAGCAGCCGCCAATACGACACTGAAGCTTTCTTT

D: NA
J: TRBJ2-3
size: NA
V: TRBV12-2
CDR3: CASRSPTQREFTDTQYF
DNA: TGTGCAAGTCGTTCCCCCACTCAGCGGGAGTTTACAGATACGCAGTATTTT

D: NA
J: TRBJ1-5
size: NA
V: TRBV27
CDR3: CASSPTGTQPQHF
DNA: TGTGCCAGCAGTCCAACAGGGACCCAGCCCCAGCATTTT

D: NA
J: TRBJ2-2
size: few
V: TRBV10-2
CDR3: CASSDGFTGELFF
DNA: TGCGCCAGCAGTGACGGGTTCACCGGGGAGCTGTTTTTT

D: TRBD2
J: TRBJ2-7
size: NA
V: TRBV2
CDR3: CASSQTSGLTYEQYF
DNA: TGTGCCAGCAGCCAGACTAGCGGGTTAACCTACGAGCAGTACTTC

D: TRBD2
J: TRBJ2-1
size: NA
V: TRBV30
CDR3: CAGGDGYNEQFF
DNA: TGTGCCGGGGGGGATGGCTACAATGAGCAGTTCTTC

D: TRBD2
J: TRBJ2-7
size: NA
V: TRBV11-2
CDR3: CASSLPQRASGYEQYF
DNA: TGTGCCAGCAGCTTACCTCAGAGGGCTAGCGGGTACGAGCAGTACTTC

D: NA
J: TRBJ1-1
size: NA
V: TRBV7-9
CDR3: CASSPLWGWEAFF
DNA: TGTGCCAGCAGCCCATTATGGGGTTGGGAAGCTTTCTTT

D: NA
J: TRBJ2-1
size: NA
V: TRBV7-6
CDR3: CASRGELPNNEQFF
DNA: TGTGCCAGCAGAGGTGAGCTACCCAACAATGAGCAGTTCTTC

D: TRBD2
J: TRBJ2-1
size: NA
V: TRBV7-2
CDR3: CAIKTPAGGPYNEQFF
DNA: TGTGCCATCAAAACACCAGCGGGAGGACCCTACAATGAGCAGTTCTTC

D: NA
J: TRBJ2-5
size: NA
V: TRBV28
CDR3: CASSTIPQIETQYF
DNA: TGTGCCAGCAGTACCATCCCCCAGATAGAGACCCAGTACTTC

D: TRBD1
J: TRBJ2-6
size: NA
V: TRBV19
CDR3: CASRVRGPYGANVLTF
DNA: TGTGCCAGTAGAGTCAGGGGGCCTTACGGGGCCAACGTCCTGACTTTC

D: TRBD1
J: TRBJ2-2
size: NA
V: TRBV19
CDR3: CASGQVNTGELFF
DNA: TGTGCCAGCGGACAGGTGAACACCGGGGAGCTGTTTTTT

D: TRBD2
J: TRBJ2-1
size: NA
V: TRBV6-4
CDR3: CASTLGLDNEQFF
DNA: TGTGCCAGTACCTTGGGACTAGACAATGAGCAGTTCTTC

D: NA
J: TRBJ1-2
size: NA
V: TRBV9
CDR3: CASSGGTSYGYTF
DNA: TGTGCCAGCAGCGGCGGGACCTCCTATGGCTACACCTTC

D: NA
J: TRBJ2-5
size: NA
V: TRBV14
CDR3: CASSQGALEYF
DNA: TGTGCCAGCAGCCAAGGGGCCCTGGAGTACTTC

D: TRBD2
J: TRBJ2-3
size: NA
V: TRBV6-5
CDR3: CASSYAGRSSDTQYF
DNA: TGTGCCAGCAGTTACGCCGGGAGGAGTTCAGATACGCAGTATTTT

D: NA
J: TRBJ2-7
size: NA
V: TRBV28
CDR3: CASSSHLAEYEQYF
DNA: TGTGCCAGCAGCTCCCATTTGGCGGAGTACGAGCAGTACTTC

D: TRBD1
J: TRBJ2-7
size: NA
V: TRBV27
CDR3: CASSLTGGESYEQYF
DNA: TGTGCCAGCAGTTTAACAGGGGGCGAATCCTACGAGCAGTACTTC

D: NA
J: TRBJ2-7
size: NA
V: TRBV13
CDR3: CASSSGPWASEQYF
DNA: TGTGCCAGCAGCTCTGGCCCGTGGGCTAGCGAGCAGTACTTC

D: TRBD1
J: TRBJ2-1
size: NA
V: TRBV19
CDR3: CASSIPDRGHEQFF
DNA: TGTGCCAGTAGCATCCCCGACAGGGGGCATGAGCAGTTCTTC

D: NA
J: TRBJ2-3
size: NA
V: TRBV19
CDR3: CAISATSTDTQYF
DNA: TGTGCCATATCAGCGACTAGCACAGATACGCAGTATTTT

D: NA
J: TRBJ2-7
size: NA
V: TRBV6-5
CDR3: CASSYEALTTNEQYF
DNA: TGTGCCAGCAGTTACGAGGCACTTACTACTAACGAGCAGTACTTC

D: NA
J: TRBJ1-2
size: NA
V: TRBV30
CDR3: CAWRISGYGYTF
DNA: TGTGCCTGGAGAATATCAGGCTATGGCTACACCTTC

D: TRBD1
J: TRBJ2-3
size: once
V: TRBV10-3
CDR3: CAISVKDRGTDTQYF
DNA: TGTGCCATCAGTGTCAAGGACAGGGGCACAGATACGCAGTATTTT

D: NA
J: TRBJ2-5
size: NA
V: TRBV4-2
CDR3: CASSQDPGGETQYF
DNA: TGTGCCAGCAGCCAAGATCCAGGGGGGGAGACCCAGTACTTC

D: NA
J: TRBJ1-2
size: NA
V: TRBV27
CDR3: CASSLKVDYGYTF
DNA: TGTGCCAGCAGTTTGAAAGTAGACTATGGCTACACCTTC

D: TRBD1
J: TRBJ2-1
size: NA
V: TRBV29-1
CDR3: CSVEDLTGSTSNEQFF
DNA: TGCAGCGTTGAAGATCTGACAGGGTCTACCTCCAATGAGCAGTTCTTC

D: TRBD2
J: TRBJ2-1
size: NA
V: TRBV4-3
CDR3: CASSLGTTSGASSYNEQFF
DNA: TGCGCCAGCAGCCTTGGAACGACTAGCGGAGCGAGCTCCTACAATGAGCAGTTCTTC

D: TRBD1
J: TRBJ1-1
size: few
V: TRBV5-4
CDR3: CASSLAGGSTEAFF
DNA: TGTGCCAGCAGCTTAGCAGGGGGGAGCACTGAAGCTTTCTTT

D: NA
J: TRBJ1-1
size: NA
V: TRBV6-1
CDR3: CASRSGAEAFF
DNA: TGTGCCAGCAGAAGCGGCGCGGAAGCTTTCTTT

D: NA
J: TRBJ2-1
size: NA
V: TRBV7-2
CDR3: CASSLGGVNEQFF
DNA: TGTGCCAGCAGCTTAGGGGGTGTCAATGAGCAGTTCTTC

D: NA
J: TRBJ2-1
size: once
V: TRBV20-1
CDR3: CSAGGYNEQFF
DNA: TGCAGTGCCGGAGGGTACAATGAGCAGTTCTTC